This T cell receptor beta chain appears in the sequencing data of a study of blood T cell repertoires in COVID-19. Across the whole study: The study drew acute and convalescent COVID-19 samples from the United States, Italy and Spain.

Source study methods: It was from reference gene primer amplification that nucleated cell counts were estimated. Using immunoSEQ multiplex PCR, the repertoire was profiled, and TCRdb retains in-frame clones only, with some absent. V and J calls and clone size are given by that table; D and trimming were obtained from the DNA. The data hold about 210,000 clones, with about 86% observed a single time. This clone was found once. V was clipped by 6 bases and J by 8 bases; unmatched bases: 5. The CDR3 extends over 13 amino acids. Germline V lookup: CDR1 MNHEY, CDR2 SVGAGI. The gene calls are TRBV6-5 and TRBJ2-7; TRBD1 matches 12 bases. The sample consisted of peripheral blood. The source is a man aged 50 to 59 with active or convalescent COVID-19. For the CDR3, the DNA is TGTGCCAGCAGCCGGGACAGGGGGCCTAAGCAGTACTTC. This translates into CASSRDRGPKQYF.